Following are 7 T cell receptor beta chains from one sample sequenced in a study of response to subunit inactivated influenza vaccine. TCRdb re-called the RT-PCR reads through MiXCR, storing one row per CDR3 protein. The repertoire holds 630,000 or so distinct CDR3 sequences, with approximately 14% as singletons. Here the sequenced sample was PBMCs from blood, taken 11 to 12 days after vaccination. All receptors derive from a man aged 45-65 years who received an inactivated influenza vaccine.

V gene TRBV29-1 combines with J gene TRBJ2-5; D tentatively reads TRBD1 or TRBD2 (6 bases each). Trimming removed 7 bases at V and 4 bases at J, with 19 bases between. CDR3 length equals 14 residues. CDR1 SQVTM and CDR2 ANQGSEA come from the germline V gene. As DNA, the CDR3 is TGCAGCGCCCAGGGGACTCAAAGGGGAGAGACCCAGTACTTC. This gives the protein CSAQGTQRGETQYF.

Many counts were recorded for this clonotype. The chain combines TRBV11-2 with TRBJ2-5; 9 nucleotides align to TRBD2. J lost 6 bases, V lost 7 bases, and 15 bases had no gene match. Germline lookup yields CDR1 SGHAT and CDR2 FQNNGV. This CDR3 is built from 16 residues. CDR3 DNA: TGTGCCAGCAAAGACGGGGGACTAGCTGTCGATCAGACCCAGTACTTC. Protein sequence: CASKDGGLAVDQTQYF.

On this clonotype: One junction end does not reproduce the germline sequence, and a read error may be involved. V is TRBV20-1 and J is TRBJ2-5, with TRBD2 matching 11 bases. The CDR3 is made up of 16 amino acids. Germline V gene sequence: CDR1 DFQATT, CDR2 SNEGSKA (reference sequence). The CDR3 DNA is TGCAGTGCTAGAGATAGTCTAGCGGGAGGTCAAGGGACCCAGTACTTC. Protein sequence: CSARDSLAGGQGTQYF.

The chain uses TRBV7-2 and TRBJ2-3, with 10 positions matching TRBD2. The CDR3 contains 14 residues. Germline V gives CDR1 SGHTA, CDR2 FQGNSA. V was pared by 7 bases and J by 3 bases, with 4 bases of the junction left unmatched. The CDR3 sequence: CASTPLAGTDTQYF. As DNA, the CDR3 is TGTGCCAGCACCCCACTAGCGGGGACAGATACGCAGTATTTT. The variable domain in full, with the rest retrieved from reference TRBV7-2 and TRBJ2-3, is GAGVSQSPSNKVTEKGKDVELRCDPISGHTALYWYRQSLGQGLEFLIYFQGNSAPDKSGLPSDRFSAERTGGSVSTLTIQRTQQEDSAVYLCASTPLAGTDTQYFGPGTRLTVL.

This clonotype showed up just a few times. This chain links TRBV7-2 with TRBJ2-7; 10 bases agree with TRBD2. CDR3 length equals 16 residues. V lost 0 bases, J lost 3 bases, and 5 bases stayed unmatched. Germline V lookup: CDR1 SGHTA, CDR2 FQGNSA. In nucleotides, the CDR3 is TGTGCCAGCAGCTTAGCGGCTAGCGGGAGCGGCTACGAGCAGTACTTC. This encodes CASSLAASGSGYEQYF.

In this sample, this clonotype turned up a few times. The chain links TRBV11-2 to TRBJ2-3, with 12 nucleotides matching TRBD2. The CDR3 has 17 residues. Germline CDR1 reads SGHAT; CDR2 reads FQNNGV. The V segment lost 5 bases and the J segment 2 bases; nucleotides outside the gene matches: 8. The CDR3 DNA reads TGTGCCAGCAGCCACCGACTAGCGGGAGACCTCACAGATACGCAGTATTTT. Encoded protein: CASSHRLAGDLTDTQYF.

On this clonotype itself: A much larger clone is a single base away; this may be a read error. The rearrangement joins TRBV12-3 or TRBV12-4 to TRBJ2-3; no clear D. V was cut by 2 bases and J by 0 bases, with 6 bases left in between. This CDR3 is built from 14 residues. CDR3 amino acids: CASSLHLSTDTQYF. DNA of the CDR3: TGTGCCAGCAGTTTACATCTTAGCACAGATACGCAGTATTTT.